The T cell receptor beta chain under discussion was sequenced for a study of identical twins. Study-level results: Insertions were fewer in abundant cord blood beta clonotypes, whereas memory repertoires showed none of this pattern. Within monozygotic twins, out-of-frame TCR alpha sharing was underestimated by the models.

As regards this clonotype: The antigen is unknown.

The V and J ends lost 4 bases and 6 bases, in that order; junction bases with no gene match: 4. Germline CDR1 reads LGHNA; CDR2 reads YSLEER. There are 13 residues in the CDR3. Template switching (which added a universal primer site) was used, and cDNA carried unique molecular identifiers. TCRdb reprocessed the 5' RACE reads with MiXCR, giving one entry per CDR3 protein. The top ten clones hold under 3% of a sample with about 570,000 distinct CDR3 sequences, around 9.6% of them seen once. With no exceptions, donors were healthy Caucasians. The sample was also reused in another study, on yellow fever vaccine responses in identical twins.

The specimen sequenced was PBMCs. This chain links TRBV4-3 with TRBJ2-3, with 7 bases aligning to TRBD2. The sequence was obtained from a woman aged 18-29 years in good health. CDR3: CASSRGRADTQYF. CDR3 sequence (DNA): TGCGCCAGCAGCCGGGGGAGGGCGGATACGCAGTATTTT.